A single sample is the source of the 2 T cell receptor beta chains below, sequenced in a study of T cells in Graves' hyperthyroidism and ophthalmopathy. RNA transcripts served as the template for amplifying TCR beta CDR3 regions. In the first-round RT-PCR of the TCR CDR3, the HTBI primer set was used. TCRdb processed the multiplex PCR reads anew with MiXCR; each CDR3 protein has one entry. Here the sample spans around 760,000 distinct CDR3 sequences, around a third being singletons. The sample taken for sequencing was blood. These receptors all come from a woman aged 35 to 49 with Graves' hyperthyroidism.

This clonotype was counted ten times or more. The gene calls are TRBV9 and TRBJ1-5; the D gene is possibly TRBD1 (5 bases). The germline V gene has CDR1 SGDLS and CDR2 YYNGEE. CDR3 length equals 15 residues. Trimming took 0 bases from V and 3 from J, leaving 10 bases between them. The CDR3 is CASSVESGPNQPQHF. In DNA, the CDR3 is TGTGCCAGCAGCGTAGAATCAGGGCCCAATCAGCCCCAGCATTTT.

The V and J genes are TRBV7-3 and TRBJ1-2, with D maybe TRBD1 (5 bases). V was cut by 5 bases and J by 8 bases, with 15 bases left in between. Germline V gene lookup returns CDR1 SGHTA and CDR2 FQGTGA. There are 13 residues in the CDR3. Here the CDR3 reads CASSPDGDGGYTF. CDR3 sequence (DNA): TGTGCCAGCAGCCCGGACGGGGACGGGGGCTACACCTTC.